This TCR beta chain was sequenced during a study of early T cells in non-severe SARS-CoV-2 infection. TCRdb analysed the 5' RACE reads with MiXCR anew, one entry per CDR3 protein. In the table there are about 68,000 distinct CDR3 sequences, about 12% of which are singletons. The CDR3 loop spans 13 amino acids. Germline V gene lookup returns CDR1 SGHAT and CDR2 FQNNGV. Trimming removed 5 bases from V and 2 bases from J, with 10 bases in between. The table lists this clonotype with a few counts. This clonotype was sampled from an adult who was a healthcare worker with PCR-confirmed SARS-CoV-2 infection or an uninfected control (not recorded which). Sequencing was done on a sample of whole blood. The V gene is TRBV11-2, the J gene TRBJ2-7, with D perhaps given as TRBD1 or TRBD2 (5 bases each). CDR3 sequence (DNA): TGTGCCAGCAGCCCGGGACCCACCTACGAGCAGTACTTC. Its translation is CASSPGPTYEQYF.